This T cell receptor beta chain was sequenced in a study of lymphopenia after photon versus proton radiotherapy. The method was immunoSEQ multiplex PCR; TCRdb's version includes in-frame clones alone and lacks a portion of them. The table has approximately 24,000 clones, about 92% seen once. The CDR3 sequence is 13 residues long. Trimming pared 4 bases from V and 7 bases from J, leaving 11 bases between. Germline lookup yields CDR1 MNHEY and CDR2 SVGAGI. This chain connects TRBV6-5 to TRBJ2-1; D is undetermined. This TCR was sampled from a woman aged 50 to 60 with cholangiocarcinoma. The sequences come from peripheral blood, collected from a patient treated with photon-based radiotherapy. CDR3 coding DNA: TGTGCCAGCAGTTTCCTATTGTCGAATGAGCAGTTCTTC. This gives the protein CASSFLLSNEQFF.